These 12 T cell receptor beta chains came from one sample sequenced in a study of blood T cell repertoires in COVID-19. The protocol was immunoSEQ multiplex PCR, while the TCRdb copy is restricted to in-frame clones and leaves out a portion. The repertoire holds about 480,000 clones, approximately 90% seen once, with approximately 8% in the top ten. Input material: PBMCs or T cells enriched from blood (not recorded which). These receptors were collected from an older woman who had recovered from COVID-19.

J is TRBJ2-3 and V is TRBV14; the match to TRBD1 covers 11 bases. The germline gives CDR1 SGHDN, CDR2 FVKESK. The CDR3 is 16 amino acids. Losses at the gene ends were 1 base for V and 4 bases for J; bases not matched to a gene: 4. The CDR3 reads CASSQAGQGVADTQYF. The DNA for the CDR3 is TGTGCCAGCAGCCAAGCGGGACAGGGGGTGGCAGATACGCAGTATTTT.

The V call is TRBV4-1, the J call TRBJ1-3, with D hard to call. The CDR3 covers 16 residues. CDR1 and CDR2 (germline): MGHRA, YSYEKL. Between the trimmed V and J ends, which lost 0 bases and 0 bases, there was a span of 9 bases. CDR3 in DNA: TGCGCCAGCAGCCAAGATCCGGGGAGCTCTGGAAACACCATATATTTT. Amino acids: CASSQDPGSSGNTIYF.

Regarding this clone: This specimen includes other DNA sequences encoding the same CDR3. V and J are TRBV5-4 and TRBJ1-6; 11 nucleotides match TRBD1. V shed 4 bases and J 7 bases; nucleotides not matched to a gene: 7. This CDR3 has 16 residues. The germline gives CDR1 SGHNT, CDR2 YYREEE (reference sequence). CDR3 protein: CASSLRDRGRNSPLHF. DNA of the CDR3: TGTGCCAGCAGCCTCCGGGACAGGGGGAGGAATTCACCCCTCCACTTT. Full variable domain (rest looked up from reference TRBV5-4 and TRBJ1-6): ETGVTQSPTHLIKTRGQQVTLRCSSQSGHNTVSWYQQALGQGPQFIFQYYREEENGRGNFPPRFSGLQFPNYSSELNVNALELDDSALYLCASSLRDRGRNSPLHFGNGTRLTVT.

The rearrangement uses TRBV6-2 or TRBV6-3 and TRBJ1-4; tentative D call: TRBD1 (6 bases). Germline CDR1 MNHEY, CDR2 SVGEGT. V was cut by 2 bases and J by 4 bases, with 17 bases left in between. This CDR3 is built from 17 residues. CDR3 sequence reads: CASSYTTDRDFNEKLFF. The CDR3 region has the DNA TGTGCCAGCAGTTACACGACGGACAGAGATTTTAATGAAAAACTGTTTTTT.

CDR3 in amino acids: CASSLPPGQGTIYF. As DNA, the CDR3 is TGTGCCAGCAGCCTGCCCCCGGGACAGGGAACCATATATTTT. V gene TRBV11-2 combines with J gene TRBJ1-3; 9 bases match TRBD1. Germline CDR1 SGHAT, CDR2 FQNNGV. The CDR3 runs 14 residues. The V gene end was trimmed by 5 bases and the J gene end by 10 bases; junction bases not matched to a gene: 9.

J is TRBJ2-1 and V is TRBV7-9; 9 positions match TRBD1. Germline V CDR1 and CDR2: SEHNR, FQNEAQ (reference sequence). After removal of 2 bases from V and 2 bases from J, the junction contained 4 bases not matched to a gene. The CDR3 is 16 amino acids. Written as DNA, the CDR3 is TGTGCCAGCAGCTTAAGATGGACAGGGGCCTACAATGAGCAGTTCTTC. Translated: CASSLRWTGAYNEQFF.

The V call is TRBV5-1, the J call TRBJ1-3, with 8 bases fitting TRBD1. V was clipped by 4 bases and J by 0 bases; unmatched bases: 6. The CDR3 covers 16 residues. Per germline, CDR1 SGHRS and CDR2 YFSETQ. DNA for the CDR3: TGCGCCAGCAGCCTCAGGGACAGGAGCTCTGGAAACACCATATATTTT. Amino acids: CASSLRDRSSGNTIYF.

J is TRBJ1-2 and V is TRBV28; 8 bases align to TRBD1. V lost 4 bases and J lost 0; bases outside the gene matches: 7. CDR3 size: 16 residues. Germline-derived CDR1 and CDR2 are MDHEN and SYDVKM. This CDR3 reads CASSSIGTGANYGYTF. The CDR3 nucleotides read TGTGCCAGCAGTTCCATCGGGACAGGAGCTAACTATGGCTACACCTTC.

This clone was counted once. J is TRBJ2-2 and V is TRBV9, with 9 bases identical to TRBD2. Per germline, CDR1 SGDLS and CDR2 YYNGEE. The V and J ends lost 5 bases and 5 bases, in that order; junction bases with no gene match: 7. The CDR3 totals 15 residues. This CDR3 is CASRAGTSSTGELFF. In DNA form, the CDR3 reads TGTGCCAGCAGGGCCGGGACTAGCTCAACCGGGGAGCTGTTTTTT.

The rearrangement uses TRBV5-1 and TRBJ2-1; tentatively, D is TRBD2 (6 bases). This CDR3 is built from 16 residues. Trimming took off 7 bases at V and 2 bases at J, with 19 bases between the two ends. Germline values: CDR1 SGHRS, CDR2 YFSETQ. In DNA, the CDR3 is TGCGCCAGCTCGCCTTTGACGGGGAGGACCTACAATGAGCAGTTCTTC. Protein sequence: CASSPLTGRTYNEQFF.

The rearrangement joins TRBV30 to TRBJ1-6; the D is unclear. The germline V and J ends were trimmed by 2 bases and 6 bases, with 8 bases remaining between them. The CDR3 contains 13 residues. The germline CDR1 and CDR2 sequences are GTSNPN and SVGIG (reference sequence). In nucleotides, the CDR3 is TGTGCCTGGAGTACACAGCCTAATTCACCCCTCCACTTT. It is translated as CAWSTQPNSPLHF.

This clone came up a few times. The chain is built from TRBV4-2 and TRBJ2-5, with D perhaps TRBD2 (7 bases). Trimming removed 5 bases from V and 3 bases from J, with 16 bases in between. The CDR3 consists of 15 residues. Germline CDR1 and CDR2: LGHNA and YNFKEQ. The CDR3 loop is CASSARGGGEETQYF. CDR3 sequence (DNA): TGTGCCAGCAGCGCACGCGGGGGCGGAGAAGAGACCCAGTACTTC.